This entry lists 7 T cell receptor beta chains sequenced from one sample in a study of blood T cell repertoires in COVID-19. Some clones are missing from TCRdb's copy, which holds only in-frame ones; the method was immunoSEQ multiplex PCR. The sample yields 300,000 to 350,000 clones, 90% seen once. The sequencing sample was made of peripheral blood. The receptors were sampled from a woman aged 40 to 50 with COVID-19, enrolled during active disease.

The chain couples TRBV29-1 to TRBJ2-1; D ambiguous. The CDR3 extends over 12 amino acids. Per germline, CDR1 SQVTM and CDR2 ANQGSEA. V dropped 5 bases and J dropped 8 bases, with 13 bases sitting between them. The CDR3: CSVHSDRDEQFF. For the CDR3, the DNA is TGCAGCGTTCATTCCGACCGGGATGAGCAGTTCTTC.

Here the CDR3 reads CASSEAPQASAFF. The CDR3, as DNA: TGTGCCAGCAGCGAGGCCCCTCAAGCGTCAGCTTTCTTT. V and J are TRBV9 and TRBJ1-1; D not certain. The germline CDR1 and CDR2 sequences are SGDLS and YYNGEE. This CDR3 has 13 residues. The V end lost 3 bases, the J end lost 10 bases, and 16 bases lay between the germline ends.

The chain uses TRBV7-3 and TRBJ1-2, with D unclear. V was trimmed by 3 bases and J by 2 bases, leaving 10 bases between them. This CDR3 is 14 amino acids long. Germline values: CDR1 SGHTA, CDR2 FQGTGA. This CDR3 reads CASSFGGQNYGYTF. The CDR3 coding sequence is TGTGCCAGCAGCTTCGGCGGGCAAAACTATGGCTACACCTTC.

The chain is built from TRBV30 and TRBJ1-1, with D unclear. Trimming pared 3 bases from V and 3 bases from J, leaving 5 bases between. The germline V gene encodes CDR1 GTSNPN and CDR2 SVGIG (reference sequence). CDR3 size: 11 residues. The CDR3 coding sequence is TGTGCCTGGAGGAGGGACACTGAAGCTTTCTTT. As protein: CAWRRDTEAFF.

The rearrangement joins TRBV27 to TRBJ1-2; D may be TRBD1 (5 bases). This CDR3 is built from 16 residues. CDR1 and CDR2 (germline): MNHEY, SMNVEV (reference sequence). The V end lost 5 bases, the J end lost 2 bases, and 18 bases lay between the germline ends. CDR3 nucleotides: TGTGCCAGCAGTCCACACGGTTCAGGGTGGAACTATGGCTACACCTTC. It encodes CASSPHGSGWNYGYTF.

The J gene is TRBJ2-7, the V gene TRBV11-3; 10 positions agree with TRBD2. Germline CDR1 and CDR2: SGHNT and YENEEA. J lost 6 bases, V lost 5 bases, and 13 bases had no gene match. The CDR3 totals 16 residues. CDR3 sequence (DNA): TGTGCCAGCAGCCCCCGGGGGCTAGCGGGAGTCAGCGAGCAGTACTTC. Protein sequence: CASSPRGLAGVSEQYF.

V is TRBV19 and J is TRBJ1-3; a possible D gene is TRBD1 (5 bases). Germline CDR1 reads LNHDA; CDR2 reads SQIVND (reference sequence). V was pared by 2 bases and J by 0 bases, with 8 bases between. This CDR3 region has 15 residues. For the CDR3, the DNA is TGTGCCAGTAGTATACAGGGCACCTCTGGAAACACCATATATTTT. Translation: CASSIQGTSGNTIYF.